Below are 21 T cell receptor beta chains sequenced from a single sample in a study of T cells after yellow fever vaccination. TCRdb used MiXCR to reprocess the 5' RACE reads, holding one entry per CDR3 protein. The sample has about 240,000 distinct CDR3 sequences; less than 9% are singletons. Source: CD4+ T cells sorted from PBMCs, taken 15 days after the yellow fever booster vaccination. The origin of the receptors is a man aged 30-40 years who received the YFV17D yellow fever vaccine.

This clonotype was counted between two and nine times. The chain has TRBV5-1 and TRBJ2-7, with 9 positions matching TRBD2. The CDR3 runs to 14 residues. Trimming removed 3 bases from V and 0 bases from J; junction bases left unmatched: 1. Germline V gene sequence: CDR1 SGHRS, CDR2 YFSETQ. The CDR3 bases are TGCGCCAGCAGCTGGACTAGCGACTCCTACGAGCAGTACTTC. As protein: CASSWTSDSYEQYF.

In this sample, this clonotype turned up a few times. This chain joins TRBV5-6 and TRBJ2-2; D is perhaps TRBD1 (5 bases). The CDR3 covers 14 residues. Germline CDR1 and CDR2: SGHDT and YYEEEE. V was cut by 2 bases and J by 7 bases, with 12 bases left in between. The CDR3 is CASSFDSWGGELFF. The DNA of the CDR3 is TGTGCCAGCAGCTTCGACAGCTGGGGCGGGGAGCTGTTTTTT.

In this sample, this clonotype turned up many times. The rearrangement joins TRBV7-9 to TRBJ1-2, with TRBD1 matching over 10 bases. This CDR3 contains 17 residues. Germline trimming cut 4 bases from V and 4 bases from J; bases unmatched to any gene: 12. CDR1 and CDR2 (germline): SEHNR, FQNEAQ (reference sequence). The CDR3 DNA sequence: TGTGCCAGCAGCTCTTTCTTGACAGGGGGCTTTGTCTATGGCTACACCTTC. Amino acids: CASSSFLTGGFVYGYTF.

The gene calls are TRBV25-1 and TRBJ2-7; D is unresolved. CDR1 and CDR2 from the germline V gene are MGHDK and SYGVNS. The CDR3 contains 11 residues. Trimming stripped 8 bases from V and 3 bases from J, with 8 bases between. CDR3 nucleotide sequence: TGTGCCAGCGGCCACCTCTACGAGCAGTACTTC. Its translation: CASGHLYEQYF.

This clonotype has just a few counts. The chain couples TRBV5-1 to TRBJ2-5; TRBD1 matches at 7 bases. The junction had 4 bases not matched to a gene; V was cut back by 0 bases and J by 5 bases. This CDR3 contains 14 residues. Germline lookup yields CDR1 SGHRS and CDR2 YFSETQ. The CDR3 DNA reads as TGCGCCAGCAGCTTGGGGGACAGTTGGGAGACCCAGTACTTC. Amino acid sequence: CASSLGDSWETQYF.

This clonotype has a handful of counts. CDR3 bases: TGTGCCAGCAGCTTTCGAGAGAGACAGACGAGCTCTGGAAACACCATATATTTT. As protein: CASSFRERQTSSGNTIYF. The chain employs TRBV11-2 and TRBJ1-3; maybe TRBD1 (5 bases). Trimming left V 3 bases short and J 0 bases short, with 18 bases between. CDR1 SGHAT and CDR2 FQNNGV come from the germline V gene. This CDR3 contains 18 residues.

This chain uses TRBV4-2 with TRBJ2-7; 8 bases agree with TRBD2. CDR1 is LGHNA and CDR2 is YNFKEQ in the germline V gene. V was clipped by 1 base and J by 0 bases; unmatched bases: 5. The CDR3 loop spans 16 amino acids. CDR3 sequence (DNA): TGTGCCAGCAGCCAAGCTTTGGGGACTAGCTCCTACGAGCAGTACTTC. Translating gives CASSQALGTSSYEQYF.

This clonotype has a handful of counts. The J gene is TRBJ2-3, the V gene TRBV10-3; possible D gene TRBD1, 5 bases. Deletions cut 2 bases from V and 7 bases from J, with 10 bases between. The CDR3 totals 13 residues. Germline CDR1 and CDR2: ENHRY and SYGVKD. The CDR3 is CAISEDKGHTQYF. The CDR3 DNA reads TGTGCCATCAGTGAGGACAAGGGGCATACGCAGTATTTT.

The CDR3 loop is CAVNTNYEQYF. CDR3 nucleotides: TGTGCCGTTAATACCAACTACGAGCAGTACTTC. This sequence joins TRBV6-2 or TRBV6-3 and TRBJ2-7; D is ambiguous. CDR1 and CDR2 from the germline V gene are MNHEY and SVGEGT. The CDR3 covers 11 residues. V gave up 11 bases and J gave up 3 bases, with 11 bases separating them.

This clonotype was picked up a small number of times. The rearrangement links TRBV28 to TRBJ2-7; 12 nucleotides line up with TRBD2. CDR3 length: 16 amino acids. Germline V lookup: CDR1 MDHEN, CDR2 SYDVKM. Germline trimming cut 10 bases from V and 6 bases from J; bases unmatched to any gene: 16. The CDR3 region is CATRPSSGRGGSEQYF. In DNA, the CDR3 is TGTGCCACCCGGCCCTCTAGCGGGAGGGGGGGAAGCGAGCAGTACTTC.

This clonotype was seen only a few times. The V call is TRBV5-1, the J call TRBJ2-7, with a possible D match to TRBD2 (6 bases). The length of the CDR3 is 16 residues. Germline V gives CDR1 SGHRS, CDR2 YFSETQ. Trimming shortened V by 4 bases and J by 2 bases, and 19 bases separated the two germline ends. CDR3 DNA sequence: TGCGCCAGCAGCCAAAATCGACTAGATCGGGCCTACGAGCAGTACTTC. Residues: CASSQNRLDRAYEQYF.

This clonotype was recorded a few times. The chain links TRBV14 to TRBJ2-2; TRBD1 might be the D (6 bases). V was shortened by 4 bases and J by 9 bases, with 15 bases between the two germline ends. The CDR3 runs 14 residues. The germline V gene encodes CDR1 SGHDN and CDR2 FVKESK. This chain's CDR3 is CASSPNRRGRELFF. The CDR3 coding sequence is TGTGCCAGCAGCCCCAACAGAAGGGGGAGGGAGCTGTTTTTT. Full variable domain (outside the CDR3, taken from reference TRBV14 and TRBJ2-2): EAGVTQFPSHSVIEKGQTVTLRCDPISGHDNLYWYRRVMGKEIKFLLHFVKESKQDESGMPNNRFLAERTGGTYSTLKVQPAELEDSGVYFCASSPNRRGRELFFGEGSRLTVL.

The chain couples TRBV6-2 or TRBV6-3 to TRBJ2-3; weak D call: TRBD2 (5 bases). The V end lost 3 bases, the J end lost 2 bases, and 12 bases lay between the germline ends. This CDR3 comprises 15 residues. Germline lookup yields CDR1 MNHEY and CDR2 SVGEGT. CDR3 DNA sequence: TGTGCCAGCAGTTATCAGCGGCCGCACACAGATACGCAGTATTTT. Its translation is CASSYQRPHTDTQYF.

The chain uses TRBV6-2 or TRBV6-3 and TRBJ1-2; no clear D. This CDR3 has 13 residues. Between the trimmed V and J ends, which lost 4 bases and 7 bases, there was a span of 13 bases. The germline V gene has CDR1 MNHEY and CDR2 SVGEGT. CDR3 region: CASSLEFASGYTF. As DNA, the CDR3 is TGTGCCAGCAGTTTAGAATTTGCGAGTGGCTACACCTTC.

This clonotype was seen at least ten times. V gene TRBV7-2 combines with J gene TRBJ2-7, with D unclear. The CDR3 sequence is 14 residues long. The V and J ends lost 3 bases and 2 bases respectively, with 11 bases between them. From germline, CDR1 is SGHTA and CDR2 FQGNSA. The CDR3 DNA is TGTGCCAGCAGCTTGGTAGCAGATACCTACGAGCAGTACTTC. Protein product: CASSLVADTYEQYF.

In its sample, this clonotype was seen many times. This sequence joins TRBV5-1 and TRBJ2-7; D call uncertain. CDR3 size: 13 residues. Germline V lookup: CDR1 SGHRS, CDR2 YFSETQ. The V end lost 0 bases, the J end lost 3 bases, and 7 bases lay between the germline ends. CDR3 DNA sequence: TGCGCCAGCAGCTTGGAGCCGCGCTACGAGCAGTACTTC. This translates into CASSLEPRYEQYF. Combining the CDR3 with reference TRBV5-1 and TRBJ2-7 gives the whole variable domain KAGVTQTPRYLIKTRGQQVTLSCSPISGHRSVSWYQQTPGQGLQFLFEYFSETQRNKGNFPGRFSGRQFSNSRSEMNVSTLELGDSALYLCASSLEPRYEQYFGPGTRLTVT.

The chain links TRBV4-3 to TRBJ2-6; weak D call: TRBD2 (5 bases). The CDR3 is 19 residues long. CDR1 LGHNA and CDR2 YSLEER come from the germline V gene. The V end lost 1 base, the J end lost 0 bases, and 16 bases lay between the germline ends. The CDR3 DNA reads as TGCGCCAGCAGCCAAGGAGCCCCCGGAGGCGTCTCTGGGGCCAACGTCCTGACTTTC. Protein: CASSQGAPGGVSGANVLTF.

The chain couples TRBV28 to TRBJ2-5; TRBD2 matches 7 bases. V gave up 2 bases and J gave up 4 bases; unmatched junction bases: 10. The CDR3 is 16 amino acids. Germline V lookup: CDR1 MDHEN, CDR2 SYDVKM. Here the CDR3 DNA reads TGTGCCAGCAGTTTAAACGTTCGGGAGGTCGGAGAGACCCAGTACTTC. As protein: CASSLNVREVGETQYF.

In this sample, this clonotype turned up many times. The V gene is TRBV14, the J gene TRBJ2-2, with D possibly being TRBD1 (5 bases). Germline V CDR1 and CDR2: SGHDN, FVKESK. The CDR3 runs to 18 residues. V gave up 0 bases and J gave up 4 bases, with 18 bases separating them. DNA for the CDR3: TGTGCCAGCAGCCAAGATGAAGGGGATCGCGTTATCACCGGGGAGCTGTTTTTT. The encoded protein is CASSQDEGDRVITGELFF.

In this sample, this clonotype turned up many times. The chain carries TRBV7-8 and TRBJ2-3; D could derive from TRBD1 or TRBD2 (5 bases each). Germline V gene lookup returns CDR1 SGHVS and CDR2 FQNEAQ. The CDR3 consists of 15 residues. The V gene lost 4 bases and the J gene lost 0 bases, with 11 bases spanning the gap. CDR3 nucleotides: TGTGCCAGCAGCTCCGAGGGGAGAAGCACAGATACGCAGTATTTT. Translation: CASSSEGRSTDTQYF.

CDR3: CASSPKPGGSRGSKNYGYTF. The CDR3 coding sequence is TGTGCCAGCAGCCCGAAGCCAGGAGGGTCCCGGGGATCAAAGAACTATGGCTACACCTTC. The gene calls are TRBV11-1 and TRBJ1-2, with D unclear. Trimming pared 5 bases from V and 2 bases from J, leaving 30 bases between. Germline CDR1 and CDR2: SGHAT and FQDESV (reference sequence). The CDR3 consists of 20 residues.